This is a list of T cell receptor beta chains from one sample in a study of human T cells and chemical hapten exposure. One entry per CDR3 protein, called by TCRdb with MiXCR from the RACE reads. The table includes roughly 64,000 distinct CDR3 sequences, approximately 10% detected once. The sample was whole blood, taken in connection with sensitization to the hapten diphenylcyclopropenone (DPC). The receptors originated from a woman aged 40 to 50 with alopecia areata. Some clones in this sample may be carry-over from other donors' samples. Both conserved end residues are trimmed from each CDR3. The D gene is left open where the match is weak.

CDR3aa: ASSYPVRSMNTEAF; d_gene: -; v_gene: TRBV6-2/TRBV6-3; j_gene: TRBJ1-1
CDR3aa: ASSSIGGARDTQY; d_gene: -; v_gene: TRBV11-2; j_gene: TRBJ2-3
CDR3aa: SVGGRALVEQY; d_gene: TRBD2; v_gene: TRBV29-1; j_gene: TRBJ2-7
CDR3aa: ASSPGTPGLGNEQF; d_gene: -; v_gene: TRBV12-3/TRBV12-4; j_gene: TRBJ2-1
CDR3aa: ASSVATGREQY; d_gene: -; v_gene: TRBV9; j_gene: TRBJ2-7
CDR3aa: ASTPGINQPQH; d_gene: -; v_gene: TRBV6-2/TRBV6-3; j_gene: TRBJ1-5
CDR3aa: ASSTGFGEKLF; d_gene: -; v_gene: TRBV2; j_gene: TRBJ1-4
CDR3aa: ASSEAGSASSYEQY; d_gene: -; v_gene: TRBV2; j_gene: TRBJ2-7
CDR3aa: ASSEYYRADTQY; d_gene: -; v_gene: TRBV25-1; j_gene: TRBJ2-3
CDR3aa: ASSGRKSGSANTGELF; d_gene: -; v_gene: TRBV5-6; j_gene: TRBJ2-2
CDR3aa: ASSWLAGNTGELF; d_gene: TRBD2; v_gene: TRBV5-4; j_gene: TRBJ2-2
CDR3aa: SAKGGMAEETQY; d_gene: -; v_gene: TRBV20-1; j_gene: TRBJ2-5
CDR3aa: ASSHSVLEGLTDTQY; d_gene: -; v_gene: TRBV2; j_gene: TRBJ2-3
CDR3aa: ASSPPGQAYEQY; d_gene: TRBD1; v_gene: TRBV12-3/TRBV12-4; j_gene: TRBJ2-7
CDR3aa: ASSELSGLPGELF; d_gene: -; v_gene: TRBV6-1; j_gene: TRBJ2-2
CDR3aa: ASRGGRNQPQH; d_gene: -; v_gene: TRBV2; j_gene: TRBJ1-5
CDR3aa: ASSGSTGSYEQY; d_gene: TRBD1; v_gene: TRBV11-2; j_gene: TRBJ2-7
CDR3aa: ASSLDRGVLIGEQY; d_gene: -; v_gene: TRBV11-2; j_gene: TRBJ2-7
CDR3aa: ASSPGGQVNTEAF; d_gene: TRBD1; v_gene: TRBV18; j_gene: TRBJ1-1
CDR3aa: ASGPGLAGEETQY; d_gene: TRBD2; v_gene: TRBV12-5; j_gene: TRBJ2-5
CDR3aa: ASSPGLTKETQY; d_gene: -; v_gene: TRBV12-3/TRBV12-4; j_gene: TRBJ2-5
CDR3aa: ASSLDYEQY; d_gene: -; v_gene: TRBV5-1; j_gene: TRBJ2-7
CDR3aa: ASSYSDGTVSSYEQY; d_gene: -; v_gene: TRBV6-6; j_gene: TRBJ2-7
CDR3aa: ASTPTGLAYGYT; d_gene: -; v_gene: TRBV7-9; j_gene: TRBJ1-2
CDR3aa: ASSELASRGDTQY; d_gene: -; v_gene: TRBV2; j_gene: TRBJ2-3
CDR3aa: ASSLATEQF; d_gene: -; v_gene: TRBV7-2; j_gene: TRBJ2-1
CDR3aa: ASRRRQRPTNEKLF; d_gene: -; v_gene: TRBV19; j_gene: TRBJ1-4
CDR3aa: ASSRERGRGQPQH; d_gene: TRBD1; v_gene: TRBV4-3; j_gene: TRBJ1-5
CDR3aa: AILENPRETQY; d_gene: -; v_gene: TRBV5-1; j_gene: TRBJ2-5
CDR3aa: ASSSVSLEQY; d_gene: -; v_gene: TRBV28; j_gene: TRBJ2-7
CDR3aa: ATGPQTNGYT; d_gene: -; v_gene: TRBV6-2/TRBV6-3; j_gene: TRBJ1-2